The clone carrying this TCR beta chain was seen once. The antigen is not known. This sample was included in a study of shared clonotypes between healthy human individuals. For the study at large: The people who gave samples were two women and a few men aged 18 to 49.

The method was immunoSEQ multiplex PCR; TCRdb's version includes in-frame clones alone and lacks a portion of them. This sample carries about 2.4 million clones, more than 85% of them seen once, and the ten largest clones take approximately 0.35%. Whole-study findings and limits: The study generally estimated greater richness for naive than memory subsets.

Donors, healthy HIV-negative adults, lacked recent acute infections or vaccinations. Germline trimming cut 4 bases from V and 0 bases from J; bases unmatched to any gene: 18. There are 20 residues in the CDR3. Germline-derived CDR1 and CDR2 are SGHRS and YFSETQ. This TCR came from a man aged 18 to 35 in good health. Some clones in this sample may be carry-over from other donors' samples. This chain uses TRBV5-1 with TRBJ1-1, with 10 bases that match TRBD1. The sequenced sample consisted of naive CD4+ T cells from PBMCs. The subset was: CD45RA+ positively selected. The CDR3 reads CASSEAGTGAKYGLNTEAFF. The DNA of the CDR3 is TGCGCCAGCAGCGAGGCCGGGACAGGGGCTAAATATGGGCTGAACACTGAAGCTTTCTTT.